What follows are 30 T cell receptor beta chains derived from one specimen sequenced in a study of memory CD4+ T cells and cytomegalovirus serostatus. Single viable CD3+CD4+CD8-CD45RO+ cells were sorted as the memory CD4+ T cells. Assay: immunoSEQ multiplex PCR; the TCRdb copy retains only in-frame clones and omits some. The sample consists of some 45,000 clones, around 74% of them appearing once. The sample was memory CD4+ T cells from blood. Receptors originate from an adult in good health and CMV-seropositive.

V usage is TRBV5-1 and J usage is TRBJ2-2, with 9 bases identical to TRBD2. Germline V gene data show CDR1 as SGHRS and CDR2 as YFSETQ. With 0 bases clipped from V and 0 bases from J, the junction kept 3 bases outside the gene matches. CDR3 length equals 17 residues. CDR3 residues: CASSLVAGAANTGELFF. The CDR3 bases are TGCGCCAGCAGCTTGGTAGCGGGGGCCGCGAACACCGGGGAGCTGTTTTTT.

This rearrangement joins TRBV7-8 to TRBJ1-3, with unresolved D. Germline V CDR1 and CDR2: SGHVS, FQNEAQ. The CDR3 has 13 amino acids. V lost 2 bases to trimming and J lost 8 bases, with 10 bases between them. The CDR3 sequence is CASSLFGWDTIYF. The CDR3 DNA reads TGTGCCAGCAGCTTATTTGGGTGGGACACCATATATTTT.

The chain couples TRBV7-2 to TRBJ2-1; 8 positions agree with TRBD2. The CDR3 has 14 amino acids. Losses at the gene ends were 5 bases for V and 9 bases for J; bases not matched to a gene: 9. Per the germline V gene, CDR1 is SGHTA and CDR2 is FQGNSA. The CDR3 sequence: CASSGGLGVGEQFF. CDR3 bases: TGTGCCAGCAGCGGGGGACTAGGTGTCGGTGAGCAGTTCTTC.

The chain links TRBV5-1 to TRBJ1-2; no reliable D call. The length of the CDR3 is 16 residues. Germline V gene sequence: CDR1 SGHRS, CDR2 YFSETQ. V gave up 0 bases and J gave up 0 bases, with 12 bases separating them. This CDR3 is CASSLGRDEANYGYTF. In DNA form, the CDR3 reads TGCGCCAGCAGCTTGGGCAGAGACGAAGCTAACTATGGCTACACCTTC.

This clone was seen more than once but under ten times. The CDR3, as DNA: TGTGCCAGCAGCCATAGATCCGGGACAGGGGATCGCGAGCAGTACTTC. Translating gives CASSHRSGTGDREQYF. The rearrangement joins TRBV14 to TRBJ2-7, with 10 bases aligning to TRBD1. Germline V gives CDR1 SGHDN, CDR2 FVKESK. The CDR3 totals 16 residues. The V gene end was trimmed by 3 bases and the J gene end by 6 bases; junction bases not matched to a gene: 11.

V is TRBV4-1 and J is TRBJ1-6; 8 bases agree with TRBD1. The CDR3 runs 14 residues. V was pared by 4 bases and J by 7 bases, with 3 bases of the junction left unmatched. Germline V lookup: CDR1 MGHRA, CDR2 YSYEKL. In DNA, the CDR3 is TGCGCCAGCAGCCGAGGACAGGGAAATTCACCCCTCCACTTT. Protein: CASSRGQGNSPLHF.

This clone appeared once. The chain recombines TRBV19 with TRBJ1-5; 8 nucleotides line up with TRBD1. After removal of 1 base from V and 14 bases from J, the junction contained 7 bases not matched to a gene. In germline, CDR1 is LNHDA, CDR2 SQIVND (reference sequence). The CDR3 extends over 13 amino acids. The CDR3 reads CASSIAPDRAEHF. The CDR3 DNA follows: TGTGCCAGTAGTATAGCCCCGGACAGGGCTGAGCATTTT.

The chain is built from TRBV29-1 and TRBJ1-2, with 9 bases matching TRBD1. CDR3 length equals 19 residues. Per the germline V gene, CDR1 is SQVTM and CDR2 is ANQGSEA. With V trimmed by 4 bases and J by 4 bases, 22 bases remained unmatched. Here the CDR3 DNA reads TGCAGCGTTGCAGACAGGGGGGTACGAAGGGCTTATGGAGCCTATGGCTACACCTTC. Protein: CSVADRGVRRAYGAYGYTF.

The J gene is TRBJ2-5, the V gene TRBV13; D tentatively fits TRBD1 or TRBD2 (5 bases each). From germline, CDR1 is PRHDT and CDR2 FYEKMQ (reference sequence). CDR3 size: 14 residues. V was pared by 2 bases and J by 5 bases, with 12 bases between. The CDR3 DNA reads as TGTGCCAGCAGCTTATACTCAGAGGGGGAGACCCAGTACTTC. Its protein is CASSLYSEGETQYF.

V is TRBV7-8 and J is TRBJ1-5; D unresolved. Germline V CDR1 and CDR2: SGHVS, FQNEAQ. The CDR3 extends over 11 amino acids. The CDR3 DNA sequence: TGTGCTTCCGGGTCCTGGGAGCCCCAGCATTTT. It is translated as CASGSWEPQHF. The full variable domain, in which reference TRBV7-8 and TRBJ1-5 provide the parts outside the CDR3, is GAGVSQSPRYKVAKRGQDVALRCDPISGHVSLFWYQQALGQGPEFLTYFQNEAQLDKSGLPSDRFFAERPEGSVSTLKIQRTQQEDSAVYLCASGSWEPQHFGDGTRLSIL.

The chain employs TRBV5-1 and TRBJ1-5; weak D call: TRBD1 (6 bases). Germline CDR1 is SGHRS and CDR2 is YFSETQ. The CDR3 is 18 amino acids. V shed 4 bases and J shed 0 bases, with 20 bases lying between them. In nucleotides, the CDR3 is TGCGCCAGCAGCCCAGGATTCCCAGGGGACTATAGCAATCAGCCCCAGCATTTT. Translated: CASSPGFPGDYSNQPQHF.

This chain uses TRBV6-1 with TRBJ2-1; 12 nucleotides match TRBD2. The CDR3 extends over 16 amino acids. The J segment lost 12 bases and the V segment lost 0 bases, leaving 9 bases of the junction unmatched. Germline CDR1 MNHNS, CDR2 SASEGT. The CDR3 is CASSEASSTSGGGQFF. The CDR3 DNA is TGTGCCAGCAGTGAAGCGTCTTCGACTAGCGGGGGCGGGCAGTTCTTC.

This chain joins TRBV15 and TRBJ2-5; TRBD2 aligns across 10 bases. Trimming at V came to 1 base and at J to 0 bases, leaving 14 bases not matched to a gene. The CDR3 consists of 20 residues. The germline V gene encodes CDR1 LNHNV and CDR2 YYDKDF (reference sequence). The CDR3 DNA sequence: TGTGCCACCAGCAGAGGTGGTTCGAAGCGGGGGGGATTGGACCAAGAGACCCAGTACTTC. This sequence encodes CATSRGGSKRGGLDQETQYF.

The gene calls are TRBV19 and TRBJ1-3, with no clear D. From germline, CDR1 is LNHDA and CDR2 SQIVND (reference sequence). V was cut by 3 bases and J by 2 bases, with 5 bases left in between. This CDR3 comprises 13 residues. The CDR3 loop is CASSMTPGNTIYF. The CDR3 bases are TGTGCCAGTAGTATGACACCTGGAAACACCATATATTTT.

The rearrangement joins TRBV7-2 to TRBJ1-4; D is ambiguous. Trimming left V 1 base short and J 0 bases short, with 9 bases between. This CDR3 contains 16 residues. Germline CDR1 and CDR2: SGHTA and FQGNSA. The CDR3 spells CASSLVGSPTNEKLFF. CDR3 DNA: TGTGCCAGCAGCTTAGTTGGCAGCCCAACTAATGAAAAACTGTTTTTT.

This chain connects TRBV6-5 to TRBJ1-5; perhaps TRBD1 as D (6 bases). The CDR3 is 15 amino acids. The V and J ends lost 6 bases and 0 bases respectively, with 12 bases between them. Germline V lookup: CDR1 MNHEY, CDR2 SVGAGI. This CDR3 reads CASRNQGNSNQPQHF. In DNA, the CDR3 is TGTGCCAGCAGAAATCAGGGGAATAGCAATCAGCCCCAGCATTTT.

Written as DNA, the CDR3 is TGTGCCAGCAGCTTGGGACAGGGGCCTTTCAATGAGCAGTTCTTC. It yields the protein CASSLGQGPFNEQFF. The chain carries TRBV7-8 and TRBJ2-1; TRBD1 agrees at 10 bases. Germline assignment: CDR1 SGHVS and CDR2 FQNEAQ. The CDR3 has 15 residues. Losses at the gene ends were 3 bases for V and 6 bases for J; bases not matched to a gene: 5. Filled out from reference TRBV7-8 and TRBJ2-1, the complete variable domain reads GAGVSQSPRYKVAKRGQDVALRCDPISGHVSLFWYQQALGQGPEFLTYFQNEAQLDKSGLPSDRFFAERPEGSVSTLKIQRTQQEDSAVYLCASSLGQGPFNEQFFGPGTRLTVL.

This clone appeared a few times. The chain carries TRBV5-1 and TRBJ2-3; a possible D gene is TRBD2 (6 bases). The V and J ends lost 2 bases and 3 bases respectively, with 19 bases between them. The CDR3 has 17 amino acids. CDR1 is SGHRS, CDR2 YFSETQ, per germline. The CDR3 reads CASSFPGSGGNTDTQYF. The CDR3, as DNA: TGCGCCAGCAGCTTTCCGGGTAGCGGTGGGAATACAGATACGCAGTATTTT.

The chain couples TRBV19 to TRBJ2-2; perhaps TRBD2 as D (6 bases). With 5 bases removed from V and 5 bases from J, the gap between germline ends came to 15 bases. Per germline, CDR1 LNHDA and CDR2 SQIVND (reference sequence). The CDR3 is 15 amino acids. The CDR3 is CASSPSRELTGELFF. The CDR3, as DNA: TGTGCCAGTAGTCCCTCCCGGGAGTTAACCGGGGAGCTGTTTTTT.

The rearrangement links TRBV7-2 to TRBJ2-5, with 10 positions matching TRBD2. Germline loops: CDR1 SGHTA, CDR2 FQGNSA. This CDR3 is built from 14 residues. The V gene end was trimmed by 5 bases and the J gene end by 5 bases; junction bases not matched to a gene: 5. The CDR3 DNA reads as TGTGCCAGCAGCACTAGCGGGACGAGGGAGACCCAGTACTTC. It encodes CASSTSGTRETQYF.

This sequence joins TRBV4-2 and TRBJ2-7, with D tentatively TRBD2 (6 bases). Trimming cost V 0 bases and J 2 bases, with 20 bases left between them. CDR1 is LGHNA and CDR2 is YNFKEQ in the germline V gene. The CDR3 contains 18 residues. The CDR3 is CASSQDLPRGALTYEQYF. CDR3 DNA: TGTGCCAGCAGCCAAGACCTCCCCCGCGGGGCACTCACCTACGAGCAGTACTTC.

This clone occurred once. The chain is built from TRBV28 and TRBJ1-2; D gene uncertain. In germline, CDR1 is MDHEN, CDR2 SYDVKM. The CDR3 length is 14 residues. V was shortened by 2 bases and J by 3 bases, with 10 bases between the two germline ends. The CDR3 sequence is CASSLIWEDYGYTF. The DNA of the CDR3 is TGTGCCAGCAGTTTAATATGGGAGGACTATGGCTACACCTTC.

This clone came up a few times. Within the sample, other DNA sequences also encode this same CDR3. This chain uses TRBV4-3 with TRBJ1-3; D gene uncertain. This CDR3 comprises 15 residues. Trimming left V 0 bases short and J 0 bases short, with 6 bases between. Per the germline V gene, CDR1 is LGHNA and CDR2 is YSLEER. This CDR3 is CASSQDSSSGNTIYF. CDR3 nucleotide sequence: TGCGCCAGCAGCCAAGATTCGTCCTCTGGAAACACCATATATTTT.

DNA for the CDR3: TGCAGTGCTAGTCGGTACGAGACCCAGTACTTC. Translating gives CSASRYETQYF. The chain is built from TRBV20-1 and TRBJ2-5; no firm D call. The V gene's germline CDR1 is DFQATT and CDR2 SNEGSKA (reference sequence). Between the trimmed V and J ends, which lost 3 bases and 5 bases, there was a span of 7 bases. This CDR3 contains 11 residues.

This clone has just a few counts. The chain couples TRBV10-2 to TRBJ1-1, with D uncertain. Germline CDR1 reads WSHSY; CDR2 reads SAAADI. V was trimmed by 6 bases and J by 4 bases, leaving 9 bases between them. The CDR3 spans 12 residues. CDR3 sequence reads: CASRQDFTEAFF. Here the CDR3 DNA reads TGCGCCAGCAGGCAGGACTTCACTGAAGCTTTCTTT.

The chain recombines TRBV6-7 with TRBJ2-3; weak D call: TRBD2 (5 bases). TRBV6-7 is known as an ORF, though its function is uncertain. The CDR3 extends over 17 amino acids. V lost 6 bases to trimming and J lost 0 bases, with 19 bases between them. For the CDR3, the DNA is TGTGCCAGCAGGTACGCCTGTCCCTGGACTAGCACAGATACGCAGTATTTT. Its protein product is CASRYACPWTSTDTQYF.

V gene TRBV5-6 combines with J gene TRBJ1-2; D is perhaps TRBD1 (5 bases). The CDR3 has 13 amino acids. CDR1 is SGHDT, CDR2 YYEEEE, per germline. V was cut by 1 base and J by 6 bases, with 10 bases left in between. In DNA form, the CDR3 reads TGTGCCAGCAGCTTGTTTCGCAGGGATGGCTACACCTTC. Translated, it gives CASSLFRRDGYTF.

The CDR3 sequence: CASISSGSFSPLHF. CDR3 coding DNA: TGTGCCAGCATCTCCTCGGGCTCCTTCTCACCCCTCCACTTT. The V call is TRBV7-9, the J call TRBJ1-6, with D unresolved. V gave up 7 bases and J gave up 10 bases, with 17 bases separating them. The CDR3 is made up of 14 amino acids. The germline CDR1 and CDR2 sequences are SEHNR and FQNEAQ (reference sequence).

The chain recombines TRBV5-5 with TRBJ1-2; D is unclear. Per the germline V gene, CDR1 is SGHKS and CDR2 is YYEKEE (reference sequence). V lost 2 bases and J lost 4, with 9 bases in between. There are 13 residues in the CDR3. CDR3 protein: CASSFSGLYGYTF. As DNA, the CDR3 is TGTGCCAGCAGCTTCTCCGGACTCTATGGCTACACCTTC.

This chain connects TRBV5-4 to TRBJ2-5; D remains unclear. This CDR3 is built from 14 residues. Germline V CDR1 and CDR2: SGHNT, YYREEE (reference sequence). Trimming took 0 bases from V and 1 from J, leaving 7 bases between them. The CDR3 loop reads CASSLAAVQETQYF. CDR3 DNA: TGTGCCAGCAGCTTGGCGGCAGTCCAAGAGACCCAGTACTTC.